The clone carrying this TCR beta chain came up once. This record comes from a study of T cell changes during pregnancy in multiple sclerosis. The data were produced by immunoSEQ multiplex PCR, yet TCRdb's version contains in-frame clones alone and is incomplete. This table holds around 80,000 clones, 85% to 95% found once. This receptor was taken from a female donor with multiple sclerosis, enrolled in a pregnancy study. The sequencing here drew on peripheral blood, taken before pregnancy.

The DNA of the CDR3 is TGTGCCAGCAGCGTAGAGGGAGCACAGTCCGGAGAGACCCAGTACTTC. This sequence encodes CASSVEGAQSGETQYF. V usage is TRBV9 and J usage is TRBJ2-5; weak D call: TRBD2 (5 bases). Trimming cost V 0 bases and J 4 bases, with 16 bases left between them. The germline V gene has CDR1 SGDLS and CDR2 YYNGEE. This CDR3 comprises 16 residues.